The 8 T cell receptor beta chains given below trace back to one sample, sequenced in a study of regulatory T cells in long-lasting Graves disease. Described time point: persistent/refractory GD, antithyroid drugs over 5 years with positive TRAb. PBMCs were the source of the RNA used for TCR sequencing. Arm-PCR of CDR3 regions and iRepertoire HTBI primers were the basis on which TCR beta libraries were built. Each CDR3 protein is one row after TCRdb ran MiXCR on the multiplex PCR reads. The sample shows hundreds of thousands of distinct CDR3 sequences, roughly a fifth of them seen only once. Sequencing was performed on peripheral blood mononuclear cells (PBMCs), taken when the disease was refractory, from a patient treated with antithyroid drugs. Receptor source: a female donor with Graves disease.

This sequence joins TRBV6-2 or TRBV6-3 and TRBJ1-3; the D is unclear. Germline V gene data show CDR1 as MNHEY and CDR2 as SVGEGT. The CDR3 is 15 amino acids. V was trimmed by 0 bases and J by 1 base, leaving 7 bases between them. The chain's CDR3 is CASSYSTRSGNTIYF. The CDR3 DNA follows: TGTGCCAGCAGTTACTCGACTCGTTCTGGAAACACCATATATTTT.

A word on this clonotype: The junction differs from germline at one of its ends, possibly a read error. V is TRBV14 and J is TRBJ2-3; no reliable D call. Per the germline V gene, CDR1 is SGHDN and CDR2 is FVKESK. The CDR3 covers 17 residues. As DNA, the CDR3 is TGTGCCAGCAGTCAAGATGTTTCATGTCCCCTCACAGATACGCAGTATTTT. This codes for CASSQDVSCPLTDTQYF.

With respect to this clonotype: Being one base from a much bigger clone, this may be a read error. The DNA for the CDR3 is TGTACCAGCAGCCAAGGGGGCGCTGGCTACACCTTC. Encoded protein: CTSSQGGAGYTF. The chain recombines TRBV3-1 with TRBJ1-2; 7 nucleotides match TRBD1. The CDR3 is made up of 12 amino acids. Germline CDR1 LGHDT, CDR2 YNNKEL (reference sequence).

The gene calls are TRBV5-8 and TRBJ1-4; TRBD1 matches at 9 bases. Losses at the gene ends were 5 bases for V and 6 bases for J; bases not matched to a gene: 8. This CDR3 has 15 amino acids. The V gene's germline CDR1 is SGHTS and CDR2 YDEGEE. The CDR3 sequence: CASRSYRGLDEKLFF. The CDR3 coding sequence is TGTGCCAGCAGATCCTACAGGGGGCTTGATGAAAAACTGTTTTTT.

This chain connects TRBV7-3 to TRBJ2-6; 7 bases line up with TRBD1. Germline V gene data show CDR1 as SGHTA and CDR2 as FQGTGA. The V gene end was trimmed by 4 bases and the J gene end by 1 base; junction bases not matched to a gene: 7. The CDR3 runs to 17 residues. CDR3 residues: CASSSSTGRSGANVLTF. In nucleotides, the CDR3 is TGTGCCAGCAGCTCCTCGACAGGGAGATCTGGGGCCAACGTCCTGACTTTC.

This rearrangement joins TRBV20-1 to TRBJ1-2, with 11 bases matching TRBD1. Trimming took 5 bases from V and 5 from J; bases not matched to a gene: 7. The germline CDR1 and CDR2 sequences are DFQATT and SNEGSKA (reference sequence). This CDR3 spans 14 amino acids. The CDR3 loop is CSARTGTGGYGYTF. CDR3 in DNA: TGCAGTGCTCGCACCGGGACAGGGGGTTATGGCTACACCTTC.

This clonotype was found many times. V usage is TRBV2 and J usage is TRBJ2-7; 8 bases agree with TRBD2. CDR3 size: 14 residues. The ends lost 4 bases at V and 4 bases at J; junction bases unmatched: 6. CDR1 and CDR2 from the germline V gene are SNHLY and FYNNEI. Here the CDR3 DNA reads TGTGCCAGCAGTGTCGTGAGCGGGAGTTACGAGCAGTACTTC. It yields the protein CASSVVSGSYEQYF.

This clonotype was observed many times. The chain couples TRBV12-3 or TRBV12-4 to TRBJ1-2; no reliable D call. The V end was cut by 6 bases, the J end by 3 bases, with 11 bases between. The CDR3 is made up of 13 amino acids. CDR3 protein: CASSQEGYYGYTF. As DNA, the CDR3 is TGTGCCAGCAGCCAGGAGGGCTACTATGGCTACACCTTC.